This TCR beta chain came from a study of tumor-infiltrating lymphocytes in localized non-small cell lung cancer. Study findings and constraints: TCR sequencing covered a subset of patients with enough tissue.

Worth noting for this clone: What it binds is unknown.

Clones were sequenced by immunoSEQ multiplex PCR, and TCRdb holds only the in-frame ones, with some missing. Among around 9,200 clones listed, around 81% were seen once. Germline lookup yields CDR1 SNHLY and CDR2 FYNNEI. This CDR3 has 16 amino acids. V lost 4 bases and J lost 4, with 17 bases in between. The clonotype was recovered from a human donor with non-small cell lung cancer. Sequencing was performed on uninvolved lung tissue not adjacent to the tumor. The V call is TRBV2, the J call TRBJ1-5; tentatively, D is TRBD1 (6 bases). CDR3 amino acids: CASSGGKGEYNQPQHF. In DNA form, the CDR3 reads TGTGCCAGCAGTGGCGGTAAGGGGGAATATAATCAGCCCCAGCATTTT.